This T cell receptor beta chain was observed in a study of CDR3 diversity in severe acne. In TCRdb, the PCR reads were re-called with MiXCR into one record per CDR3 protein. The sample comprises tens of thousands of distinct CDR3 sequences, 45% to 55% of which are singletons, and roughly an eighth rests with the top ten. The V gene lost 0 bases and the J gene lost 4 bases, with 13 bases spanning the gap. Germline CDR1 reads LNHNV; CDR2 reads YYDKDF (reference sequence). There are 15 residues in the CDR3. The rearrangement joins TRBV15 to TRBJ2-7; D could derive from TRBD1 or TRBD2 (5 bases each). The sequenced sample was blood. The TCR comes from a male donor in good health, without acne. The CDR3 loop is CATSRDGGLVYEQYF. CDR3 coding DNA: TGTGCCACCAGCAGAGATGGGGGTTTGGTATACGAGCAGTACTTC.